This T cell receptor (beta chain) was profiled in a study of blood T cell repertoires in COVID-19. Overall study context: Italy, Spain and the United States were the sources of the convalescent and acute COVID-19 samples. PBMCs, B-cell-depleted T cells, or T cells provided the cDNA or gDNA that made up the material.

Profiled with immunoSEQ multiplex PCR; TCRdb holds only in-frame clones, not every one. The table records about 190,000 clones, approximately 86% of them present only once. Per germline, CDR1 MDHEN and CDR2 SYDVKM. Losses at the gene ends were 10 bases for V and 5 bases for J; bases not matched to a gene: 8. CDR3 length: 14 residues. The rearrangement links TRBV28 to TRBJ2-1, with TRBD2 identical over 10 bases. This TCR was sampled from a man aged 25 to 45 with acute or convalescent COVID-19. Source material: peripheral blood. The CDR3 loop is CATQREGVHNEQFF. In DNA, the CDR3 is TGTGCCACTCAGCGGGAGGGCGTTCACAATGAGCAGTTCTTC.